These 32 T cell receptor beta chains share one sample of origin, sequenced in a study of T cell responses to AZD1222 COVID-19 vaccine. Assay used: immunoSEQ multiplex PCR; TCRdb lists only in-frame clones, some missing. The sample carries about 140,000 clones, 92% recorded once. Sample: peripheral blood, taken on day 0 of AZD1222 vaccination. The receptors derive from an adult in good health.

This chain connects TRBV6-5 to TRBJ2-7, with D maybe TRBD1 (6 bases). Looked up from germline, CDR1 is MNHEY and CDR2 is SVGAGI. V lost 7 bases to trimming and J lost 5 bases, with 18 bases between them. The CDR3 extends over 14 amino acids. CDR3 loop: CASKAHRAQDEQYF. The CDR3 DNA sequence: TGTGCCAGCAAGGCGCACAGGGCCCAGGACGAGCAGTACTTC.

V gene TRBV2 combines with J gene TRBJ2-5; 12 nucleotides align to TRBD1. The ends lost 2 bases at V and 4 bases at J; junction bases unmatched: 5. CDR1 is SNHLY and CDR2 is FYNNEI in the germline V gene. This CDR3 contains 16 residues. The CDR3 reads CASSEYGTGGSETQYF. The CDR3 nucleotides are TGTGCCAGCAGTGAATATGGGACAGGGGGCTCAGAGACCCAGTACTTC.

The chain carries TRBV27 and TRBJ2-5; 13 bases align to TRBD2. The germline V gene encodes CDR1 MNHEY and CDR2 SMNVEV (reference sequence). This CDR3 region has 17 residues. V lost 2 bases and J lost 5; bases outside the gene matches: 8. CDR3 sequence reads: CASSLTSGGANMETQYF. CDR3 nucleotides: TGTGCCAGCAGTTTAACTAGCGGGGGGGCCAATATGGAGACCCAGTACTTC.

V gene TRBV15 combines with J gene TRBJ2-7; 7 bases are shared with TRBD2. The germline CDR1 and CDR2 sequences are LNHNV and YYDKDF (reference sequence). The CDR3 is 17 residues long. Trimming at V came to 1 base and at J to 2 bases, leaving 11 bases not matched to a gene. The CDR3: CATSRGRTSGDPYEQYF. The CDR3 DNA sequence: TGTGCCACCAGCAGAGGGCGGACAAGCGGGGATCCCTACGAGCAGTACTTC.

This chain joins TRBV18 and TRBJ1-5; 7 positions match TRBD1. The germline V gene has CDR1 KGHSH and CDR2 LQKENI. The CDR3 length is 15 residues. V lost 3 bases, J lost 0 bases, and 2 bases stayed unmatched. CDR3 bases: TGTGCCAGCTCACCGGACAGGTCTAGCAATCAGCCCCAGCATTTT. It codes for CASSPDRSSNQPQHF. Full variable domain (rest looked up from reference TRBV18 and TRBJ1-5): NAGVMQNPRHLVRRRGQEARLRCSPMKGHSHVYWYRQLPEEGLKFMVYLQKENIIDESGMPKERFSAEFPKEGPSILRIQQVVRGDSAAYFCASSPDRSSNQPQHFGDGTRLSIL.

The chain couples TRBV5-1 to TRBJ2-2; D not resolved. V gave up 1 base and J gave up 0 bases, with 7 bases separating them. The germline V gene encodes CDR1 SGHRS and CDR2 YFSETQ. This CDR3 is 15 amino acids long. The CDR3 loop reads CASSLYGPNTGELFF. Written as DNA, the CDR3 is TGCGCCAGCAGCTTGTACGGGCCGAACACCGGGGAGCTGTTTTTT.

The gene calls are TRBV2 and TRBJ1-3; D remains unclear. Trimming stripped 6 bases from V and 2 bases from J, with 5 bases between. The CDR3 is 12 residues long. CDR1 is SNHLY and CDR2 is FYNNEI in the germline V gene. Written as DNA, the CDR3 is TGTGCCAGCAGGCAGGCTGGAAACACCATATATTTT. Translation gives CASRQAGNTIYF.

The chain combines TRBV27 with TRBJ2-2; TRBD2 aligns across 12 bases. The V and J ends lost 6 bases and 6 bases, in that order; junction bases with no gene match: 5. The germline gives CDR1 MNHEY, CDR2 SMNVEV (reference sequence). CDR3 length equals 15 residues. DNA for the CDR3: TGTGCCAGCAGCGGACTAGCGGGGCACGCCGGGGAGCTGTTTTTT. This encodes CASSGLAGHAGELFF.

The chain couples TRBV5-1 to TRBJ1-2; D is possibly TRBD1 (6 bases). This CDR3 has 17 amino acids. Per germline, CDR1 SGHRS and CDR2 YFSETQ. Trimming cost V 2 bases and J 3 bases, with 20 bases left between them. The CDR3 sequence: CASSLGAGGTNYYGYTF. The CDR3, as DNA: TGCGCCAGCAGCTTAGGAGCCGGTGGGACAAACTACTATGGCTACACCTTC.

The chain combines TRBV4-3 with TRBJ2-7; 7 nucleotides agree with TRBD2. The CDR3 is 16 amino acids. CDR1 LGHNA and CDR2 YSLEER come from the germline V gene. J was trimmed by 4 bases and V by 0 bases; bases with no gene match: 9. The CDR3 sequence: CASSQDMRVAGYEQYF. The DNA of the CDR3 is TGCGCCAGCAGCCAAGATATGAGGGTAGCGGGTTACGAGCAGTACTTC.

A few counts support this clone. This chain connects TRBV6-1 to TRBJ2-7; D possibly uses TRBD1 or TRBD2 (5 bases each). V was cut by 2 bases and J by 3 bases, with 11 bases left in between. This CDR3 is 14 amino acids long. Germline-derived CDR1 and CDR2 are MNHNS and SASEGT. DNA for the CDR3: TGTGCCAGCAGTGAAAGGGGTGAGGGCTACGAGCAGTACTTC. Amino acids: CASSERGEGYEQYF.

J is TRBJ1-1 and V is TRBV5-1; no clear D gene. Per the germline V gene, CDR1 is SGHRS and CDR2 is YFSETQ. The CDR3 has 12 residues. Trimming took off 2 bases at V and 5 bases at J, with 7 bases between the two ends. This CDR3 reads CASSFAGTEAFF. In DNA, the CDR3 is TGCGCCAGCAGCTTTGCGGGGACTGAAGCTTTCTTT.

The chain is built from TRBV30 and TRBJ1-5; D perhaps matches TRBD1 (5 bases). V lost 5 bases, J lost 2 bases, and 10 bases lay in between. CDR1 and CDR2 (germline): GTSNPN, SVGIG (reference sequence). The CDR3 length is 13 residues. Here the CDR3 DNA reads TGTGCCTGGGACGGGGGAGGCAATCAGCCCCAGCATTTT. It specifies CAWDGGGNQPQHF.

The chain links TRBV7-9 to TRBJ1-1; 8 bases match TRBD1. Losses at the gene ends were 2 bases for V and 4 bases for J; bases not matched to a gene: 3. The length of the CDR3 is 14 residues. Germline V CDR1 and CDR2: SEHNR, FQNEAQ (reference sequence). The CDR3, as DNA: TGTGCCAGCAGCTTACAGGGGGCGCCCACTGAAGCTTTCTTT. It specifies CASSLQGAPTEAFF.

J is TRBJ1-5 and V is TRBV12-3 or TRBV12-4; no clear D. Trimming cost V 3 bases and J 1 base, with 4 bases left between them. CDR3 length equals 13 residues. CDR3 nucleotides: TGTGCCAGCAGTTTTACAAGCAATCAGCCCCAGCATTTT. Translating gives CASSFTSNQPQHF.

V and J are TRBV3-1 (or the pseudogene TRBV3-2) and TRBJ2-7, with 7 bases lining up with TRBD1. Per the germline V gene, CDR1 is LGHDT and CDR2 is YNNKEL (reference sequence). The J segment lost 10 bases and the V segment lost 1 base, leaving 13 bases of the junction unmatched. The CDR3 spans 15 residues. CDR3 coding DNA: TGTGCCAGCAGCCAAGTACCGGGACAGCGCTCCGTTCAGTACTTC. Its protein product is CASSQVPGQRSVQYF.

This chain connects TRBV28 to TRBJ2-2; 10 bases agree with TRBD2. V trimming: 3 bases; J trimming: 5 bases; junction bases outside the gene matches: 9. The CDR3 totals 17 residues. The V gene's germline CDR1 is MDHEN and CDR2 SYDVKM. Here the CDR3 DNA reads TGTGCCAGCAGTTTTCTAGCGGGAGTCCTGGGGACCGGGGAGCTGTTTTTT. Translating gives CASSFLAGVLGTGELFF.

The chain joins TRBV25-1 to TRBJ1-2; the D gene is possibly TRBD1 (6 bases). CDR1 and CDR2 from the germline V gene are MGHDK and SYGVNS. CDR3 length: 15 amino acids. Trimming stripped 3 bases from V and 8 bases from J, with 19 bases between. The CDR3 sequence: CASSEAGDALWGYTF. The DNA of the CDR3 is TGTGCCAGCAGTGAGGCAGGGGATGCACTCTGGGGCTACACCTTC.

The CDR3 loop reads CASTRGGSGNTIYF. The DNA for the CDR3 is TGTGCCAGCACCCGGGGGGGGTCGGGAAACACCATATATTTT. V and J are TRBV28 and TRBJ1-3, with D tentatively TRBD1 (5 bases). Looked up from germline, CDR1 is MDHEN and CDR2 is SYDVKM. Deletions cut 7 bases from V and 4 bases from J, with 14 bases between. The CDR3 sequence is 14 residues long.

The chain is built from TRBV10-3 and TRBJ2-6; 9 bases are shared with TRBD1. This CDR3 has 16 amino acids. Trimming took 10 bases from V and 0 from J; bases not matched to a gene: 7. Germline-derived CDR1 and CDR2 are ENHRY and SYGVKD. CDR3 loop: CATTQGAHSGANVLTF. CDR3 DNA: TGTGCCACGACACAGGGGGCCCACTCTGGGGCCAACGTCCTGACTTTC.

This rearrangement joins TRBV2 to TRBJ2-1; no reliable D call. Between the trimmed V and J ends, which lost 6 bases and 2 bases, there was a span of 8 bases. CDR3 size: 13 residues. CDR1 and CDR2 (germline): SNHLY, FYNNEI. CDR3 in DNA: TGTGCCAGCAGCCGGTTCCCCTACAATGAGCAGTTCTTC. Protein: CASSRFPYNEQFF. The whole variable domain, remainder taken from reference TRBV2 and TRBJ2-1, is EPEVTQTPSHQVTQMGQEVILRCVPISNHLYFYWYRQILGQKVEFLVSFYNNEISEKSEIFDDQFSVERPDGSNFTLKIRSTKLEDSAMYFCASSRFPYNEQFFGPGTRLTVL.

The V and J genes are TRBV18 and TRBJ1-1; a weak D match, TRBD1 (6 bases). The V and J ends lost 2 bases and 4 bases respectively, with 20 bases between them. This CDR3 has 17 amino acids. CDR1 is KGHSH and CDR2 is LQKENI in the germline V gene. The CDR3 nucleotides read TGTGCCAGCTCACCAAACGGGGTGGGGGCCCTGGGCACTGAAGCTTTCTTT. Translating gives CASSPNGVGALGTEAFF.

The CDR3 nucleotides are TGTGCCAGCTCACTGTGGGGACAGGGTAACACTGGGGCCAACGTCCTGACTTTC. Amino acids: CASSLWGQGNTGANVLTF. The V gene is TRBV18, the J gene TRBJ2-6; the match to TRBD1 covers 9 bases. Germline V CDR1 and CDR2: KGHSH, LQKENI. This CDR3 is built from 18 residues. V dropped 4 bases and J dropped 2; count of bases not matched to a gene: 9.

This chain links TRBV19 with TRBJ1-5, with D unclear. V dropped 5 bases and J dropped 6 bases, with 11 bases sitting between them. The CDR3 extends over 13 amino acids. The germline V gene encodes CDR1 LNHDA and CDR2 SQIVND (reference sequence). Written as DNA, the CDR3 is TGTGCCAGTAGTCCCTGGTCTGGTCAGCCCCAGCATTTT. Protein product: CASSPWSGQPQHF. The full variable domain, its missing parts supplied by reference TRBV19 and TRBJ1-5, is DGGITQSPKYLFRKEGQNVTLSCEQNLNHDAMYWYRQDPGQGLRLIYYSQIVNDFQKGDIAEGYSVSREKKESFPLTVTSAQKNPTAFYLCASSPWSGQPQHFGDGTRLSIL.

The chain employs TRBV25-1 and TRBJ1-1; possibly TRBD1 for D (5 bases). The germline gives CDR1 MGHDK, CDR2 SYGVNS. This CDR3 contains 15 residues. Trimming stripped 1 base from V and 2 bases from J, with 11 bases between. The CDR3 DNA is TGTGCCAGCAGTGAATGGGGCGGGCATAACACTGAAGCTTTCTTT. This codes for CASSEWGGHNTEAFF.

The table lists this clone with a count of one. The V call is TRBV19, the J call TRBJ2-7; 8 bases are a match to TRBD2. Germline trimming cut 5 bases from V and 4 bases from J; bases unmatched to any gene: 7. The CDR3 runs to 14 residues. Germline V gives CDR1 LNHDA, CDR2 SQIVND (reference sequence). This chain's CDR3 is CASSQTGTRYEQYF. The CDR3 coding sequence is TGTGCCAGTAGTCAGACCGGGACTAGATACGAGCAGTACTTC.

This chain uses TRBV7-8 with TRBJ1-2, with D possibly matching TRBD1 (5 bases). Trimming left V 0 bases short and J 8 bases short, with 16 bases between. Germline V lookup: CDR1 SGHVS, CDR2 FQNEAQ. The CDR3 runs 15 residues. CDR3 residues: CASSLAGPGRRGYTF. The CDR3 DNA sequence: TGTGCCAGCAGCTTAGCGGGGCCGGGGCGGAGAGGCTACACCTTC.

The CDR3 DNA follows: TGTGCCAGCATCGCGGGAGGACGGACCGGGGAGCTGTTTTTT. Translation: CASIAGGRTGELFF. The chain is built from TRBV6-5 and TRBJ2-2, with 8 bases lining up with TRBD2. Germline CDR1 reads MNHEY; CDR2 reads SVGAGI. The CDR3 length is 14 residues. V lost 7 bases, J lost 5 bases, and 6 bases stayed unmatched.

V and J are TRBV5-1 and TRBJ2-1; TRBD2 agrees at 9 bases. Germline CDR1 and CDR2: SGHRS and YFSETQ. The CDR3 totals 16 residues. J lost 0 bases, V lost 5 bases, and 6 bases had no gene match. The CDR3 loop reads CASRKNSGSSYNEQFF. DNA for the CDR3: TGCGCCAGCAGGAAGAATAGCGGGAGCTCCTACAATGAGCAGTTCTTC.

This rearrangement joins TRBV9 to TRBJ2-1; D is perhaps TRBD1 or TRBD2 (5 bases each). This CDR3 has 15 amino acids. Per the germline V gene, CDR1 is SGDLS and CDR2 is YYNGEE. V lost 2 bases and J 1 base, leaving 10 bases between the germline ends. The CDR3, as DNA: TGTGCCAGCAGCGTGTTAGGGACGTCCTACAATGAGCAGTTCTTC. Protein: CASSVLGTSYNEQFF.

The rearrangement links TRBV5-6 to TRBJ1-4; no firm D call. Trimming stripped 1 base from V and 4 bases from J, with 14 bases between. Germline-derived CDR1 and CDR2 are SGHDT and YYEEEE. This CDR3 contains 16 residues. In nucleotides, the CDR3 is TGTGCCAGCAGCTTGAGGCCGGTTGTGGGTAATGAAAAACTGTTTTTT. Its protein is CASSLRPVVGNEKLFF.

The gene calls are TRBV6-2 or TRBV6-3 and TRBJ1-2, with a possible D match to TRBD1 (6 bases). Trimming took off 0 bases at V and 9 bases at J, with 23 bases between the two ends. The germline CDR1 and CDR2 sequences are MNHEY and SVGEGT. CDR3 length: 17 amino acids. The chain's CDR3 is CASSYSLLGGTAGSYTF. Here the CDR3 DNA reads TGTGCCAGCAGTTACTCTCTCTTAGGGGGGACCGCCGGGAGCTACACCTTC.